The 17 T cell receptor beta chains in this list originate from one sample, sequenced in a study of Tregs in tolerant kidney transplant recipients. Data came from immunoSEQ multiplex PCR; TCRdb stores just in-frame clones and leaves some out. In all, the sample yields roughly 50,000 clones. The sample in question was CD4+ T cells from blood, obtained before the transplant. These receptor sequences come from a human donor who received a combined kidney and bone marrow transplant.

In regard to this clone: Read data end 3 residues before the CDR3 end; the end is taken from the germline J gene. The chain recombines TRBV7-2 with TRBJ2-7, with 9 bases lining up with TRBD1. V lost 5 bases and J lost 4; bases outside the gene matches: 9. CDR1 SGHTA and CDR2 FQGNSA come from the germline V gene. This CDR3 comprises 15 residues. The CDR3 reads CASSQTAGQGYEQYF. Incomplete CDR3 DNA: TGTGCCAGCAGCCAAACCGCGGGACAGGGATACGAG. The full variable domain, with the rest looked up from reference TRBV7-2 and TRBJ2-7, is GAGVSQSPSNKVTEKGKDVELRCDPISGHTALYWYRQSLGQGLEFLIYFQGNSAPDKSGLPSDRFSAERTGGSVSTLTIQRTQQEDSAVYLCASSQTAGQGYEQYFGPGTRLTVT.

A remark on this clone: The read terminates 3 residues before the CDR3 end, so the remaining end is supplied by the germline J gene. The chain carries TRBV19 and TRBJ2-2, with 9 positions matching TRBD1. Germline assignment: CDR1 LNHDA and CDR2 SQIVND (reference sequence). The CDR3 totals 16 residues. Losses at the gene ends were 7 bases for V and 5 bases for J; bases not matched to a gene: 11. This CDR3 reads CASNVGNRGRTGELFF. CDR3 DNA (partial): TGTGCCAGTAATGTCGGGAACAGGGGGCGTACCGGGGAG.

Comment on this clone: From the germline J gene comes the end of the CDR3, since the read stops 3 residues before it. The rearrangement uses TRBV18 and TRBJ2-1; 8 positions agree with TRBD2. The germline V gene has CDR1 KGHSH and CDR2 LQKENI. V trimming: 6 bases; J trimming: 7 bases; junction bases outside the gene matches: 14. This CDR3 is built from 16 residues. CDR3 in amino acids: CASSSQTGGTGNEQFF. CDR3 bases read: TGTGCCAGCTCCTCCCAGACGGGGGGGACGGGGAATGAG.

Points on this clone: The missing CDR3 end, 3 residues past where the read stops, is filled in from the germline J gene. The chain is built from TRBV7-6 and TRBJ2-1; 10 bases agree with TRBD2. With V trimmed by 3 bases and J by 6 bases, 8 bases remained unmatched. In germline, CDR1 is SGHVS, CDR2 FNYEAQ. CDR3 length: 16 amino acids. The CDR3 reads CASSFLLSGGANEQFF. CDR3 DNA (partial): TGTGCCAGCAGCTTCCTATTAAGCGGGGGGGCCAATGAG.

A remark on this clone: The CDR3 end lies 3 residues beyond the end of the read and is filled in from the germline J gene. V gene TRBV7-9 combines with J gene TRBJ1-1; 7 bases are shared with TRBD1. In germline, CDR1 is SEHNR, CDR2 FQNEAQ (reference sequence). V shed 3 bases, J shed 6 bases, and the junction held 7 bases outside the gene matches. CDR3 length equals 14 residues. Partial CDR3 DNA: TGTGCCAGCAGCTTCAGACAGGGAACTCCTGAA. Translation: CASSFRQGTPE. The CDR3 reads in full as CASSFRQGTPEAFF.

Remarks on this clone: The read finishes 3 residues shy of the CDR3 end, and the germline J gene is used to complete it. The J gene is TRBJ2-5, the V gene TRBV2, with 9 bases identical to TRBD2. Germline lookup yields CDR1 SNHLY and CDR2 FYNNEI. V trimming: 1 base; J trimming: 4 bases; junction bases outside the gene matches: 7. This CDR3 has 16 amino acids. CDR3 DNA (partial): TGTGCCAGCAGTGAAGGGGGCGGGGGGGCAAGAGAGACC. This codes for CASSEGGGGARET. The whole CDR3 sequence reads CASSEGGGGARETQYF.

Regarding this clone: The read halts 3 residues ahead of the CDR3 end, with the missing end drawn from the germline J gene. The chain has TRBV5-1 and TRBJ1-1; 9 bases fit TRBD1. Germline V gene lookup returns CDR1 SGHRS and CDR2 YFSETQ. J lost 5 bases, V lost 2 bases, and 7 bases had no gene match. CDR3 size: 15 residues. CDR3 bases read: TGCGCCAGCAGCTTACAGGGGGCTAAGGGGACTGAA. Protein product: CASSLQGAKGTE. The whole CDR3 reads CASSLQGAKGTEAFF. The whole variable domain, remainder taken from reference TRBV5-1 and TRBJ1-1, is KAGVTQTPRYLIKTRGQQVTLSCSPISGHRSVSWYQQTPGQGLQFLFEYFSETQRNKGNFPGRFSGRQFSNSRSEMNVSTLELGDSALYLCASSLQGAKGTEAFFGQGTRLTVV.

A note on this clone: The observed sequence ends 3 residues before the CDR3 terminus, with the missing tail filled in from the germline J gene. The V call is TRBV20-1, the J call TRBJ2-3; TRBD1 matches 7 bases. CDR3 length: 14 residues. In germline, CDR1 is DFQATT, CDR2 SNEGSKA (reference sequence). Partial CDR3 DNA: TGCAGTGCTAGTTTCACAGGGGCCGGGGAGACG. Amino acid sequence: CSASFTGAGET. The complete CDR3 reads CSASFTGAGETQYF.

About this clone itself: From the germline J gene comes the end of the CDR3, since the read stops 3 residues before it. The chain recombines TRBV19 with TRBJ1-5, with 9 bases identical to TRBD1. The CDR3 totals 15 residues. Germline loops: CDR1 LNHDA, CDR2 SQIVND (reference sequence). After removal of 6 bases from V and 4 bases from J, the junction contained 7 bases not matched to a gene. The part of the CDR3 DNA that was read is TGTGCCAGTAGGGGACAGGGACGTATTAATCAGCCC. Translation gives CASRGQGRINQP. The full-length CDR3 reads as CASRGQGRINQPQHF.

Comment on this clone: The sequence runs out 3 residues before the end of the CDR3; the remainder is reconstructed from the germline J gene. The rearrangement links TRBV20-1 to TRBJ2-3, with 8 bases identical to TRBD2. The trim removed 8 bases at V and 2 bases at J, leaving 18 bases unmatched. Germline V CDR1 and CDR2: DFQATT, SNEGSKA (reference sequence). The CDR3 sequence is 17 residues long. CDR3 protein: CSPNIFASGHITDTQYF. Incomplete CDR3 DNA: TGCAGTCCTAACATTTTTGCTAGCGGGCACATCACAGATACG.

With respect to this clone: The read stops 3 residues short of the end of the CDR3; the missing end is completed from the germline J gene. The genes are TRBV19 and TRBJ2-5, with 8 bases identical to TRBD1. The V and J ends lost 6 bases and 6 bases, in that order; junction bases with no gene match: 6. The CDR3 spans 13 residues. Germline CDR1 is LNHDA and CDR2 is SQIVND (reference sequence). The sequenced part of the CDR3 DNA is TGTGCCAGTAGCCAGGGGGCCGGGAAGACC. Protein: CASSQGAGKT. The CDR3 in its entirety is CASSQGAGKTQYF.

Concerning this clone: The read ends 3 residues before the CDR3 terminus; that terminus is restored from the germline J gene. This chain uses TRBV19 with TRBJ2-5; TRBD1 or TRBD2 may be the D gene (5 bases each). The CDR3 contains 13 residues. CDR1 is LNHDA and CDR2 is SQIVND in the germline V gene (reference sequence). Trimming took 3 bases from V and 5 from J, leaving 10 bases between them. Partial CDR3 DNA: TGTGCCAGTAGTATGAGGGGTTGGGAGACC. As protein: CASSMRGWET. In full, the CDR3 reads CASSMRGWETQYF.

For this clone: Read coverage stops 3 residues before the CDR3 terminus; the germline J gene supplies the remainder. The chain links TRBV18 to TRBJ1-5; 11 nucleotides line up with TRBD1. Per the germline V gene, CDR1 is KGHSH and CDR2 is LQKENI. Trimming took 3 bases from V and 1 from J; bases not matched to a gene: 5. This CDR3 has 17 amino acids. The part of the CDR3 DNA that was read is TGTGCCAGCTCACCGGACAGGGGGCGTTTGAGCAATCAGCCC. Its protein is CASSPDRGRLSNQP. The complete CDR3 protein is CASSPDRGRLSNQPQHF.

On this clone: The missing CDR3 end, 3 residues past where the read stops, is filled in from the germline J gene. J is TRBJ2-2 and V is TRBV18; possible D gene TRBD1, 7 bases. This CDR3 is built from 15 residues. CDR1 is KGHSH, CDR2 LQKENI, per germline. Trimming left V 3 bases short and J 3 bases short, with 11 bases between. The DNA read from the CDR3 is TGTGCCAGCTCACCGCGGGACAGCTACACCGGGGAG. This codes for CASSPRDSYTGE. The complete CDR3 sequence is CASSPRDSYTGELFF. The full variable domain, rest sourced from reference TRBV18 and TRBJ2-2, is NAGVMQNPRHLVRRRGQEARLRCSPMKGHSHVYWYRQLPEEGLKFMVYLQKENIIDESGMPKERFSAEFPKEGPSILRIQQVVRGDSAAYFCASSPRDSYTGELFFGEGSRLTVL.

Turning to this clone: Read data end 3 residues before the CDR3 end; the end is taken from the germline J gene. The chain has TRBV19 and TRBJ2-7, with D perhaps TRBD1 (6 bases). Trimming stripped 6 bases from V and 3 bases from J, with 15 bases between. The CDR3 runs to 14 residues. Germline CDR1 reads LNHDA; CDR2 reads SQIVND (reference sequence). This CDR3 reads CASSPTGGGYEQYF. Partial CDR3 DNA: TGTGCCAGTAGCCCGACAGGAGGTGGCTACGAG.

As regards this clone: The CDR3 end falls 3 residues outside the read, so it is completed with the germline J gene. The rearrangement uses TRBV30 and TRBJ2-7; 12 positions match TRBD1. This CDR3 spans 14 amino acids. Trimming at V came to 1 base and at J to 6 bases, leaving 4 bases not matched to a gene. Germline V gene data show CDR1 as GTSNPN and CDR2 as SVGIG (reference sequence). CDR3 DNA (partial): TGTGCCTGGAGTGCCGGGACAGGGGGCCTCGAG. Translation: CAWSAGTGGLE. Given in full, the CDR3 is CAWSAGTGGLEQYF.

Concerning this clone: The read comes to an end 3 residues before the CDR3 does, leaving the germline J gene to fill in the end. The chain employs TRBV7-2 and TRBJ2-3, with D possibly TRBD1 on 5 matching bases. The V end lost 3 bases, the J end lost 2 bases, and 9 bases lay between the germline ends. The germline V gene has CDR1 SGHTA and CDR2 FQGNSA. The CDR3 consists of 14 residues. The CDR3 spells CASSFQGSTDTQYF. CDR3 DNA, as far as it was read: TGTGCCAGCAGCTTTCAGGGTTCCACAGATACG.